Each of the 15 T cell receptor beta chains below was sequenced from the same sample in a study of shared clonotypes between healthy human individuals. TCRdb's copy holds only in-frame clones and misses some; the assay was immunoSEQ multiplex PCR. The profile shows about 2.4 million clones, 90% to 95% of them singletons. Sequencing was performed on naive CD4+ T cells sorted from blood. Subset meaning: CD45RA+ positively selected. The origin of the receptors is a young man in good health.

V and J are TRBV2 and TRBJ1-5, with a tentative D call TRBD1 (6 bases). CDR3 length: 14 residues. V gave up 2 bases and J gave up 7 bases, with 12 bases separating them. The germline gives CDR1 SNHLY, CDR2 FYNNEI. DNA for the CDR3: TGTGCCAGCAGTGAAAGGGGGGCGGGACAGCCCCAGCATTTT. This codes for CASSERGAGQPQHF.

The chain couples TRBV27 to TRBJ2-3; maybe TRBD1 (6 bases). This CDR3 comprises 13 residues. CDR1 and CDR2 (germline): MNHEY, SMNVEV (reference sequence). Trimming took 6 bases from V and 5 from J, leaving 12 bases between them. CDR3 sequence reads: CASRITGLDTQYF. CDR3 in DNA: TGTGCCAGCAGAATCACAGGGTTAGATACGCAGTATTTT.

The chain joins TRBV5-4 to TRBJ1-2, with D unresolved. This CDR3 contains 14 residues. V was clipped by 4 bases and J by 1 base, with 11 bases between them. Germline loops: CDR1 SGHNT, CDR2 YYREEE (reference sequence). The CDR3 sequence is CASSPGDVNYGYTF. The CDR3 DNA is TGTGCCAGCAGCCCGGGAGATGTTAACTATGGCTACACCTTC.

The chain has TRBV5-5 and TRBJ1-2; the match to TRBD1 covers 8 bases. CDR1 and CDR2 (germline): SGHKS, YYEKEE (reference sequence). CDR3 length equals 15 residues. Trimming at V came to 4 bases and at J to 6 bases, leaving 11 bases not matched to a gene. The CDR3 loop reads CASSIRDRLGNGYTF. CDR3 DNA: TGTGCCAGCAGCATCCGGGACAGGCTAGGGAATGGCTACACCTTC.

The rearrangement joins TRBV2 to TRBJ1-5; no firm D call. Germline V gene sequence: CDR1 SNHLY, CDR2 FYNNEI. This CDR3 spans 14 amino acids. Deletions cut 6 bases from V and 3 bases from J, with 12 bases between. CDR3 DNA sequence: TGTGCCAGCAGGTTTATGGGAAACAATCAGCCCCAGCATTTT. It yields the protein CASRFMGNNQPQHF.

This clone was picked up one time. The V gene is TRBV5-1, the J gene TRBJ2-5; D is unclear. The V end was cut by 4 bases, the J end by 6 bases, with 22 bases between. The CDR3 runs to 16 residues. The V gene's germline CDR1 is SGHRS and CDR2 YFSETQ. The CDR3 nucleotides read TGCGCCAGCAGCCCAACGTACCTCCGGGTTAGGAAGACCCAGTACTTC. Residues: CASSPTYLRVRKTQYF.

The chain combines TRBV5-8 with TRBJ1-6; no reliable D call. In germline, CDR1 is SGHTS, CDR2 YDEGEE. This CDR3 is built from 15 residues. V was trimmed by 4 bases and J by 0 bases, leaving 8 bases between them. Here the CDR3 DNA reads TGTGCCAGCAGCACCCAAAGCTCCTATAATTCACCCCTCCACTTT. This encodes CASSTQSSYNSPLHF.

The V call is TRBV2, the J call TRBJ2-5; D unresolved. The germline V gene encodes CDR1 SNHLY and CDR2 FYNNEI. CDR3 length: 13 amino acids. Trimming cost V 5 bases and J 4 bases, with 11 bases left between them. The DNA of the CDR3 is TGTGCCAGCAGTTCGTGGGTTCGAGAGACCCAGTACTTC. Its protein is CASSSWVRETQYF. The full variable domain, in which reference TRBV2 and TRBJ2-5 provide the parts outside the CDR3, is EPEVTQTPSHQVTQMGQEVILRCVPISNHLYFYWYRQILGQKVEFLVSFYNNEISEKSEIFDDQFSVERPDGSNFTLKIRSTKLEDSAMYFCASSSWVRETQYFGPGTRLLVL.

This chain uses TRBV7-6 with TRBJ2-7; 11 nucleotides match TRBD2. CDR3 length: 15 residues. Germline CDR1 and CDR2: SGHVS and FNYEAQ. The trim removed 5 bases at V and 2 bases at J, leaving 5 bases unmatched. The CDR3 reads CASSTTSGGAYEQYF. The CDR3 region has the DNA TGTGCCAGCAGCACAACTAGCGGGGGTGCCTACGAGCAGTACTTC.

This clone appeared a single time. This same CDR3 is encoded by further DNA sequences in the sample. V and J are TRBV7-2 and TRBJ2-7, with 10 nucleotides matching TRBD2. With V trimmed by 6 bases and J by 2 bases, 1 base remained unmatched. Per germline, CDR1 SGHTA and CDR2 FQGNSA. This CDR3 region has 13 residues. CDR3 in amino acids: CASRLAGTYEQYF. In nucleotides, the CDR3 is TGTGCCAGCAGACTAGCGGGGACCTACGAGCAGTACTTC.

The V and J genes are TRBV4-2 and TRBJ1-2; 8 bases fit TRBD1. The CDR3 is 17 residues long. Trimming at V came to 3 bases and at J to 0 bases, leaving 9 bases not matched to a gene. Germline lookup yields CDR1 LGHNA and CDR2 YNFKEQ. The CDR3 sequence: CASSQGQALNPNYGYTF. The CDR3, as DNA: TGTGCCAGCAGCCAGGGACAGGCGTTAAACCCTAACTATGGCTACACCTTC.

This chain links TRBV5-1 with TRBJ2-5; TRBD2 might be the D (6 bases). V was trimmed by 4 bases and J by 4 bases, leaving 20 bases between them. Germline assignment: CDR1 SGHRS and CDR2 YFSETQ. The CDR3 runs 16 residues. The CDR3 protein is CASSPANSGRRETQYF. The CDR3, as DNA: TGCGCCAGCAGCCCAGCAAACAGCGGGCGGCGAGAGACCCAGTACTTC.

DNA for the CDR3: TGCAGTGCTTACAGTAATGAAAAACTGTTTTTT. It specifies CSAYSNEKLFF. The gene calls are TRBV20-1 and TRBJ1-4, with D uncertain. Looked up from germline, CDR1 is DFQATT and CDR2 is SNEGSKA (reference sequence). V was clipped by 5 bases and J by 4 bases, with 5 bases between them. This CDR3 is built from 11 residues.

The genes are TRBV5-6 and TRBJ2-7; maybe TRBD2 (6 bases). Trimming shortened V by 0 bases and J by 3 bases, and 13 bases separated the two germline ends. Germline-derived CDR1 and CDR2 are SGHDT and YYEEEE. This CDR3 comprises 15 residues. This chain's CDR3 is CASSLETSRSYEQYF. The CDR3 coding sequence is TGTGCCAGCAGCTTGGAAACTAGCAGAAGCTACGAGCAGTACTTC.

This sequence joins TRBV5-1 and TRBJ1-1; 7 nucleotides line up with TRBD1. V trimming: 4 bases; J trimming: 5 bases; junction bases outside the gene matches: 5. CDR3 length equals 13 residues. Germline-derived CDR1 and CDR2 are SGHRS and YFSETQ. The CDR3 loop reads CASSVQGGTEAFF. CDR3 coding DNA: TGCGCCAGCAGCGTGCAGGGGGGTACTGAAGCTTTCTTT. Full variable domain (remainder filled in from reference TRBV5-1 and TRBJ1-1): KAGVTQTPRYLIKTRGQQVTLSCSPISGHRSVSWYQQTPGQGLQFLFEYFSETQRNKGNFPGRFSGRQFSNSRSEMNVSTLELGDSALYLCASSVQGGTEAFFGQGTRLTVV.